These T cell receptor beta chains were read from a single sample in a study of blood T cell repertoires in COVID-19. The method was immunoSEQ multiplex PCR; TCRdb's version includes in-frame clones alone and lacks a portion of them. The table records nearly 350,000 clones, 87% of them present only once. The source material was peripheral blood. These receptors were taken from a woman in her forties or fifties with COVID-19, enrolled during active disease. Each CDR3 is given with its conserved first and last residue. D genes are given only for firm matches. Rows give clone size only sometimes, using once, few, many, or a class for an expanded clone.

abundance: NA
d_gene: TRBD2
v_gene: TRBV3-1/TRBV3-2
j_gene: TRBJ2-6
CDR3nt: TGTGCCAGCAGCCAGAGGGGGGCTAGCGGGAGAAAGGATGGGGCCAACGTCCTGACTTTC
CDR3aa: CASSQRGASGRKDGANVLTF

abundance: NA
d_gene: TRBD2
v_gene: TRBV9
j_gene: TRBJ2-2
CDR3nt: TGTGCCAGCAGCGTCGGGACTAGCGGGGTAAACACCGGGGAGCTGTTTTTT
CDR3aa: CASSVGTSGVNTGELFF

abundance: few
d_gene: NA
v_gene: TRBV19
j_gene: TRBJ1-2
CDR3nt: TGTGCCAGTAGTATAAACAGATTCTATGGCTACACCTTC
CDR3aa: CASSINRFYGYTF

abundance: NA
d_gene: NA
v_gene: TRBV24-1
j_gene: TRBJ2-5
CDR3nt: TGTGCCACCAGTCCTACTCTGGTTGACCAAGAGACCCAGTACTTC
CDR3aa: CATSPTLVDQETQYF

abundance: NA
d_gene: NA
v_gene: TRBV2
j_gene: TRBJ2-2
CDR3nt: TGTGCCAGCAGTGAAGGACTGAACACCGGGGAGCTGTTTTTT
CDR3aa: CASSEGLNTGELFF

abundance: few
d_gene: NA
v_gene: TRBV27
j_gene: TRBJ2-7
CDR3nt: TGTGCCAGCAGGGTTAAGCCTCGCTACGAGCAGTACTTC
CDR3aa: CASRVKPRYEQYF

abundance: many
d_gene: TRBD1
v_gene: TRBV19
j_gene: TRBJ1-5
CDR3nt: TGTGCCAGTAATCACAGACAGGGTACGGAGCCCCAGCATTTT
CDR3aa: CASNHRQGTEPQHF

abundance: NA
d_gene: NA
v_gene: TRBV5-1
j_gene: TRBJ2-3
CDR3nt: TGCGCCAGCAGCGAGGACTGGAATGAAGATACGCAGTATTTT
CDR3aa: CASSEDWNEDTQYF

abundance: NA
d_gene: NA
v_gene: TRBV29-1
j_gene: TRBJ2-7
CDR3nt: TGCAGCGTTGAGAATAGGGGAGGAGGTACCTACGAGCAGTACTTC
CDR3aa: CSVENRGGGTYEQYF

abundance: NA
d_gene: NA
v_gene: TRBV13
j_gene: TRBJ2-7
CDR3nt: TGTGCCAGCAGCCCAAAGGACATGGCAGGGTACGAGCAGTACTTC
CDR3aa: CASSPKDMAGYEQYF

abundance: NA
d_gene: NA
v_gene: TRBV19
j_gene: TRBJ1-5
CDR3nt: TGTGCCAGTAGTATAGGGCCAGGGCGGAATCAGCCCCAGCATTTT
CDR3aa: CASSIGPGRNQPQHF

abundance: NA
d_gene: TRBD2
v_gene: TRBV10-3
j_gene: TRBJ2-1
CDR3nt: TGTGCCATCAGTTTTTCTAGCGGGAGGGCACGCAATGAGCAGTTCTTC
CDR3aa: CAISFSSGRARNEQFF

abundance: NA
d_gene: TRBD2
v_gene: TRBV18
j_gene: TRBJ2-1
CDR3nt: TGTGCCAGCTCACCCATTTTTGGGAGCGGGAGGGTCCCGCGGGAGCAGTTCTTC
CDR3aa: CASSPIFGSGRVPREQFF

abundance: NA
d_gene: NA
v_gene: TRBV6-2/TRBV6-3
j_gene: TRBJ1-1
CDR3nt: TGTGCCAGCAGTTTACGGGTGAACACTGAAGCTTTCTTT
CDR3aa: CASSLRVNTEAFF

abundance: NA
d_gene: NA
v_gene: TRBV5-1
j_gene: TRBJ1-2
CDR3nt: TGCGCCAGCAGCTCTGCGACGGCAGGGCCCTATGGCTACACCTTC
CDR3aa: CASSSATAGPYGYTF

abundance: NA
d_gene: NA
v_gene: TRBV29-1
j_gene: TRBJ1-2
CDR3nt: TGCAGCGTCGTAAGGGGGAGCTATGGCTACACCTTC
CDR3aa: CSVVRGSYGYTF

abundance: NA
d_gene: TRBD2
v_gene: TRBV2
j_gene: TRBJ2-3
CDR3nt: TGTGCCAGCAGGCTTACTAGCGGGTCTGCAGATACGCAGTATTTT
CDR3aa: CASRLTSGSADTQYF

abundance: NA
d_gene: TRBD2
v_gene: TRBV5-1
j_gene: TRBJ2-7
CDR3nt: TGCGCCAGCAGTTCAGCTAGCGGGAGTTGGCTTCAGTACTTC
CDR3aa: CASSSASGSWLQYF

abundance: NA
d_gene: TRBD1
v_gene: TRBV30
j_gene: TRBJ2-2
CDR3nt: TGTGCCTGGCTGAAACAGGGGGCCGGGGAGCTGTTTTTT
CDR3aa: CAWLKQGAGELFF

abundance: NA
d_gene: NA
v_gene: TRBV2
j_gene: TRBJ2-1
CDR3nt: TGTGCCAGCAGCGTAGTCATTGCCTACAATGAGCAGTTCTTC
CDR3aa: CASSVVIAYNEQFF

abundance: NA
d_gene: TRBD2
v_gene: TRBV5-4
j_gene: TRBJ2-2
CDR3nt: TGTGCCAGCAGCCAGAACCCGGGACTAGCGAACACCGGGGAGCTGTTTTTT
CDR3aa: CASSQNPGLANTGELFF

abundance: NA
d_gene: TRBD2
v_gene: TRBV3-1/TRBV3-2
j_gene: TRBJ2-7
CDR3nt: TGTGCCAGCAGCCAAGGAGTAGCGGGCCCCTACGAGCAGTACTTC
CDR3aa: CASSQGVAGPYEQYF

abundance: NA
d_gene: NA
v_gene: TRBV18
j_gene: TRBJ2-1
CDR3nt: TGTGCCAGCTCGGCAGGGCGCCTCTCCTACAATGAGCAGTTCTTC
CDR3aa: CASSAGRLSYNEQFF

abundance: once
d_gene: NA
v_gene: TRBV4-1
j_gene: TRBJ2-6
CDR3nt: TGCGCCAGCAGCCTGCAGGGCTCTGGGGCCAACGTCCTGACTTTC
CDR3aa: CASSLQGSGANVLTF

abundance: NA
d_gene: TRBD1
v_gene: TRBV7-8
j_gene: TRBJ2-7
CDR3nt: TGTGCCAGCACAAGGGACAGGGGGCTTGAGCAGTACTTC
CDR3aa: CASTRDRGLEQYF

abundance: NA
d_gene: TRBD1
v_gene: TRBV6-2/TRBV6-3
j_gene: TRBJ1-5
CDR3nt: TGTGCCAGCAGTTACCATCGCGACAGGGGCCATGGGAGTGAGCCCCAGCATTTT
CDR3aa: CASSYHRDRGHGSEPQHF

abundance: NA
d_gene: NA
v_gene: TRBV5-1
j_gene: TRBJ2-6
CDR3nt: TGCGCCAGCAGCTCCGCGGGACGGACACTTAATTCTGGGGCCAACGTCCTGACTTTC
CDR3aa: CASSSAGRTLNSGANVLTF

abundance: once
d_gene: NA
v_gene: TRBV27
j_gene: TRBJ1-2
CDR3nt: TGTGCCAGCAGTTTATTGGCAGGGGCGGTCTATGGCTACACCTTC
CDR3aa: CASSLLAGAVYGYTF

abundance: NA
d_gene: TRBD1
v_gene: TRBV15
j_gene: TRBJ2-3
CDR3nt: TGTGCCACCAGCCCTAGGACAGGGAGCACAGATACGCAGTATTTT
CDR3aa: CATSPRTGSTDTQYF

abundance: once
d_gene: TRBD2
v_gene: TRBV11-3
j_gene: TRBJ2-1
CDR3nt: TGTGCCAGCAGCCCACGACTAGCGGGAGGGGGGGAGCAGTTCTTC
CDR3aa: CASSPRLAGGGEQFF

abundance: NA
d_gene: NA
v_gene: TRBV6-5
j_gene: TRBJ2-7
CDR3nt: TGTGCCAGCCTTGTCGGGGTTTTCGAGCAGTACTTC
CDR3aa: CASLVGVFEQYF

abundance: NA
d_gene: TRBD1
v_gene: TRBV4-1
j_gene: TRBJ1-2
CDR3nt: TGCGCCAGCAGCCTATCCTGGGGACAGGGGGGCTATGGCTACACCTTC
CDR3aa: CASSLSWGQGGYGYTF

abundance: NA
d_gene: TRBD2
v_gene: TRBV3-1/TRBV3-2
j_gene: TRBJ2-5
CDR3nt: TGTGCCAGCAGCCCTCCCGGACTAGCGGGAAGTGGAAAAGAGACCCAGTACTTC
CDR3aa: CASSPPGLAGSGKETQYF

abundance: NA
d_gene: NA
v_gene: TRBV27
j_gene: TRBJ2-7
CDR3nt: TGTGCCAGCAGTTTTCGACAGGAACCCTCGGGCGAGCAGTACTTC
CDR3aa: CASSFRQEPSGEQYF

abundance: NA
d_gene: NA
v_gene: TRBV7-2
j_gene: TRBJ2-1
CDR3nt: TGTGCCAGCAGCTTACAGGAGGTATACAATGAGCAGTTCTTC
CDR3aa: CASSLQEVYNEQFF

abundance: once
d_gene: NA
v_gene: TRBV11-1
j_gene: TRBJ2-3
CDR3nt: TGTGCCAGCAGCCGTAGCGGTGCCACAGATACGCAGTATTTT
CDR3aa: CASSRSGATDTQYF

abundance: NA
d_gene: TRBD2
v_gene: TRBV19
j_gene: TRBJ2-2
CDR3nt: TGTGCCAGTAGTCCCGGGACTAGCGGGAGGGTCACCGGGGAGCTGTTTTTT
CDR3aa: CASSPGTSGRVTGELFF

abundance: NA
d_gene: NA
v_gene: TRBV19
j_gene: TRBJ2-7
CDR3nt: TGTGCCAGTAGTCCCCGTCCTAGAGGGACCTACGAGCAGTACTTC
CDR3aa: CASSPRPRGTYEQYF

abundance: NA
d_gene: NA
v_gene: TRBV6-2/TRBV6-3
j_gene: TRBJ2-7
CDR3nt: TGTGCCAGCAGTTACTGGGGCGTTACCTCCGAGCAGTACTTC
CDR3aa: CASSYWGVTSEQYF

abundance: NA
d_gene: NA
v_gene: TRBV9
j_gene: TRBJ2-2
CDR3nt: TGTGCCAGCAGCGTAGGAGGGGACACAACCACCGGGGAGCTGTTTTTT
CDR3aa: CASSVGGDTTTGELFF

abundance: NA
d_gene: TRBD2
v_gene: TRBV24-1
j_gene: TRBJ2-7
CDR3nt: TGTGCCACCAGTGCGAGCGGGAGTAGGTACGAGCAGTACTTC
CDR3aa: CATSASGSRYEQYF

abundance: NA
d_gene: NA
v_gene: TRBV10-3
j_gene: TRBJ2-2
CDR3nt: TGTGCCATCAGACCCGGGACAAAGAACACCGGGGAGCTGTTTTTT
CDR3aa: CAIRPGTKNTGELFF